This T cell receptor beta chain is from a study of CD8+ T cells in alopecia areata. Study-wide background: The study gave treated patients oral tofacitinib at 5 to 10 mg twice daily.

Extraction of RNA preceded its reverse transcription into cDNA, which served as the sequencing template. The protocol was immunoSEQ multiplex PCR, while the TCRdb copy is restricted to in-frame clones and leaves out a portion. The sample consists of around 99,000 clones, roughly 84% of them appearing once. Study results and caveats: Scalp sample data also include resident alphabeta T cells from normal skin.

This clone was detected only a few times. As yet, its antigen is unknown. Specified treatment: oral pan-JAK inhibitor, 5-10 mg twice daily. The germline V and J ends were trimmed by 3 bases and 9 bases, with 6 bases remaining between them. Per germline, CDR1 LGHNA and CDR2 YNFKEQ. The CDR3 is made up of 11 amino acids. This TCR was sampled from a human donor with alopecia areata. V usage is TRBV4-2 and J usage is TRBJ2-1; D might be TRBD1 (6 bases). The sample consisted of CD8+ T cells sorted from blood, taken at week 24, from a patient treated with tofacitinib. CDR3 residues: CASSQGAEQFF. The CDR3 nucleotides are TGTGCCAGCAGCCAGGGGGCTGAGCAGTTCTTC.